Given below is one T cell receptor (beta chain) in context. What it binds is unknown. This entry comes from a study of T cell responses to AZD1222 COVID-19 vaccine. Sequencing used immunoSEQ multiplex PCR; TCRdb keeps in-frame clones, though not all of them. The sample shows approximately 200,000 clones, 75% to 90% of them seen only once. Study observations and caveats: Following two doses of AZD1222, Spike-specific TCR breadth and depth rose. Nearly half of spike-specific TCRs reportedly target unmutated variant regions.

Trimming stripped 0 bases from V and 4 bases from J, with 11 bases between. There are 14 residues in the CDR3. The germline gives CDR1 SGHRS, CDR2 YFSETQ. The chain links TRBV5-1 to TRBJ2-7; D remains ambiguous. This TCR was sampled from an adult in good health. The source material was peripheral blood, sampled on day 0 of MenACWY control vaccination. The CDR3 nucleotides are TGCGCCAGCAGCTTGGATGGTTTCGGGTACGAGCAGTACTTC. It translates to CASSLDGFGYEQYF.